A selection of T cell receptor beta chains follows, all from one sample in a study of shared clonotypes between healthy human individuals. Assay used: immunoSEQ multiplex PCR; TCRdb lists only in-frame clones, some missing. The profile shows about 1.9 million clones, 90% to 95% of them singletons. The source material was naive CD8+ T cells from PBMCs. The receptors come from a man aged 18 to 30 in good health. Some clones in this sample may be carry-over from other donors' samples. Both conserved end residues are part of each CDR3. D genes are given only for firm matches. Rows may omit the clone size; those that give it use once, few, many or a size class.

.	TRBV12-1	once	TRBJ2-4	TGTGCCAGCAATCACACACTCGTAGCCAAAAACATTCAGTACTTC	CASNHTLVAKNIQYF
.	TRBV11-2	.	TRBJ1-1	TGTGCCAACACCCTAGGGCGGGCCGGGAGCACTGAAGCTTTCTTT	CANTLGRAGSTEAFF
TRBD1	TRBV7-9	.	TRBJ2-5	TGTGCCAGCAGCTCAAGGACAGGGGGCCAAGAGACCCAGTACTTC	CASSSRTGGQETQYF
.	TRBV27	.	TRBJ2-2	TGTGCCAGCAGTCCGACAGGGAACACCGGGGAGCTGTTTTTT	CASSPTGNTGELFF
.	TRBV27	.	TRBJ2-5	TGTGCCAGCAAAAGGACAGCGAAAGGGGGAGAGACCCAGTACTTC	CASKRTAKGGETQYF
.	TRBV19	.	TRBJ1-1	TGTGCCAGTAGTATAGACCTGGGACCGACCACTGAAGCTTTCTTT	CASSIDLGPTTEAFF
TRBD1	TRBV7-3	once	TRBJ2-3	TGTGCCAGCAGCTTAAGGGGCGGTCGGGGCCAGGGGGCGACGCAGTATTTT	CASSLRGGRGQGATQYF
.	TRBV7-8	.	TRBJ2-5	TGTGCCAGCAGCTTATCGGCTGGAAGGGGCCGTGAGGAGACCCAGTACTTC	CASSLSAGRGREETQYF
TRBD2	TRBV11-2	.	TRBJ2-7	TGTGCCAGCAGCTCTAGCGGGTACGAGCAGTACTTC	CASSSSGYEQYF
.	TRBV7-2	.	TRBJ2-7	TGTGCCAGCAGCCCCTCAATTTACGAGCAGTACTTC	CASSPSIYEQYF
.	TRBV5-6	.	TRBJ2-1	TGTGCCAGCAGCTGGGAAACGGATGCGACCCTCGGTGAGCAGTTCTTC	CASSWETDATLGEQFF
.	TRBV5-4	.	TRBJ2-2	TGTGCCAGCAGCCTCGTCGCCAGCGCGAACACCGGGGAGCTGTTTTTT	CASSLVASANTGELFF
TRBD2	TRBV19	.	TRBJ2-5	TGTGCCAGTAGGTCGCGGACTAGCGGAGAGACCCAGTACTTC	CASRSRTSGETQYF
.	TRBV7-6	.	TRBJ2-7	TGTGCCAGCAGCTTAGACGGCGGAGCCTACGAGCAGTACTTC	CASSLDGGAYEQYF
.	TRBV18	.	TRBJ2-1	TGTGCCAGCTACGACTTAGAGCGGGCTCACTCCTACAATGAGCAGTTCTTC	CASYDLERAHSYNEQFF
.	TRBV5-6	.	TRBJ1-2	TGTGCCAGCAGCTGGACCGCTGGCTATGGCTACACCTTC	CASSWTAGYGYTF
.	TRBV6-6	.	TRBJ2-4	TGTGCCAGCAGTTACTCGGGGGGAGCCAAAAACATTCAGTACTTC	CASSYSGGAKNIQYF
TRBD1	TRBV11-2	.	TRBJ2-7	TGTGCCAGCAGACCCTCAGGGGGATCCTACGAGCAGTACTTC	CASRPSGGSYEQYF
TRBD2	TRBV19	.	TRBJ2-5	TGTGCCAGTAGTCCGCGTTCGAGCGGGAGTGAGACCCAGTACTTC	CASSPRSSGSETQYF
.	TRBV19	.	TRBJ2-6	TGTGCCACTATGCTTGCTGGGGCCAACGTCCTGACTTTC	CATMLAGANVLTF
.	TRBV7-6	.	TRBJ2-1	TGTGCCAGCAGCTTAGATAGCAGCTCCTACAATGAGCAGTTCTTC	CASSLDSSSYNEQFF
.	TRBV28	.	TRBJ2-5	TGTGCCAGCAGTTTACTGGGACTCAGACAAGAGACCCAGTACTTC	CASSLLGLRQETQYF
.	TRBV7-6	.	TRBJ2-7	TGTGCCAGCAGTCACGGGTGGACAGTAAGCTCCTACGAGCAGTACTTC	CASSHGWTVSSYEQYF
TRBD1	TRBV5-1	once	TRBJ2-3	TGCGCCAGCAGCTTGGCCCCGGGACAGAGAAGCACAGATACGCAGTATTTT	CASSLAPGQRSTDTQYF
TRBD1	TRBV4-3	.	TRBJ2-7	TGCGCCAGCAGCCCCCAAGTGTGGGGACAGGTCCTCTACGAGCAGTACTTC	CASSPQVWGQVLYEQYF
.	TRBV5-1	.	TRBJ2-7	TGCGCCAGCAGCTTGGAGCCAGGGAACCGTGTCGAGCAGTACTTC	CASSLEPGNRVEQYF
.	TRBV5-6	.	TRBJ2-1	TGTGCCAGCAGCTCCAGGGTCCATGAGCAGTTCTTC	CASSSRVHEQFF
.	TRBV7-3	.	TRBJ2-3	TGTGCCAGCAGCTTAACGTATGGGCGCGGAAGGGCCCCAGATACGCAGTATTTT	CASSLTYGRGRAPDTQYF
.	TRBV29-1	.	TRBJ2-3	TGCAGCGTTGGGGACATGACGCAGTATTTT	CSVGDMTQYF
.	TRBV11-2	once	TRBJ1-5	TGTGCCAGCAGCTTAGACAGCAACAATCAGCCCCAGCATTTT	CASSLDSNNQPQHF
.	TRBV11-2	.	TRBJ2-7	TGTGCCAGTTCACAGGCTCTGGGGTACGAGCAGTACTTC	CASSQALGYEQYF
TRBD2	TRBV9	.	TRBJ2-3	TGTGCCAGCAGCGTTAGCGGGAGGGTGGCAGATACGCAGTATTTT	CASSVSGRVADTQYF